These 28 T cell receptor beta chains came from one sample sequenced in a study of cytomegalovirus exposure and HLA in healthy donors. The PCR contained 60 Vbeta and 13 Jbeta primers. Assay: immunoSEQ multiplex PCR; the TCRdb copy retains only in-frame clones and omits some. The table lists around 65,000 clones, 62% of them singletons. Sequencing was performed on PBMCs. Receptors were obtained from a man aged 30 to 45 in good health and CMV-seronegative.

Only a few counts were recorded for this clone. This chain connects TRBV30 to TRBJ2-5, with a possible D match to TRBD2 (6 bases). In germline, CDR1 is GTSNPN, CDR2 SVGIG (reference sequence). CDR3 length equals 13 residues. The germline V and J ends were trimmed by 3 bases and 5 bases, with 13 bases remaining between them. The CDR3 DNA reads TGTGCCTGGAGGGCCGCGGGGAGGGAGACCCAGTACTTC. Protein: CAWRAAGRETQYF.

The chain joins TRBV29-1 to TRBJ1-2, with unresolved D. Germline values: CDR1 SQVTM, CDR2 ANQGSEA. Trimming took off 3 bases at V and 6 bases at J, with 8 bases between the two ends. The length of the CDR3 is 11 residues. In nucleotides, the CDR3 is TGCAGCGTTGACAGGTTAGATGGCTACACCTTC. Translation: CSVDRLDGYTF.

This clone was detected only a few times. This chain connects TRBV9 to TRBJ2-5; 8 bases are shared with TRBD1. The CDR3 extends over 13 amino acids. Losses at the gene ends were 4 bases for V and 5 bases for J; bases not matched to a gene: 4. CDR1 and CDR2 from the germline V gene are SGDLS and YYNGEE. CDR3 bases: TGTGCCAGCAGCACGACAGGGGAGGAGACCCAGTACTTC. Translation gives CASSTTGEETQYF.

This clone was seen a handful of times. This chain connects TRBV11-2 to TRBJ2-7, with a weak D call TRBD1 (6 bases). The V end was cut by 1 base, the J end by 2 bases, with 12 bases between. Germline CDR1 reads SGHAT; CDR2 reads FQNNGV. The CDR3 loop spans 15 amino acids. The CDR3 DNA reads TGTGCCAGCAGCTTAGCGGCAGGGGAAACCTACGAGCAGTACTTC. It translates to CASSLAAGETYEQYF.

The V and J genes are TRBV5-1 and TRBJ1-1, with D perhaps matching TRBD1 (5 bases). This CDR3 comprises 14 residues. The V gene's germline CDR1 is SGHRS and CDR2 YFSETQ. V lost 3 bases and J 3 bases, leaving 12 bases between the germline ends. The CDR3 bases are TGCGCCAGCAGCTCGAACCAGGGCCACACTGAAGCTTTCTTT. Translating it yields CASSSNQGHTEAFF.

This clone has only a few counts. The genes are TRBV2 and TRBJ2-5, with D uncertain. V gave up 7 bases and J gave up 7 bases, with 10 bases separating them. The CDR3 is 11 residues long. Germline CDR1 is SNHLY and CDR2 is FYNNEI. In DNA form, the CDR3 reads TGTGCCAGCACCGATTTCGGGACCCAGTACTTC. It specifies CASTDFGTQYF.

This chain links TRBV10-1 with TRBJ2-1; 8 bases map to TRBD2. The CDR3 is 14 amino acids. V dropped 9 bases and J dropped 5; count of bases not matched to a gene: 9. Germline values: CDR1 WNHNN, CDR2 SYGVQD (reference sequence). CDR3 bases: TGCGCCAGGCCCGGGGGGGCCAAAGACAATGAGCAGTTCTTC. The encoded protein is CARPGGAKDNEQFF.

The chain links TRBV4-2 to TRBJ2-7; tentatively, D is TRBD2 (6 bases). V lost 0 bases to trimming and J lost 7 bases, with 19 bases between them. From germline, CDR1 is LGHNA and CDR2 YNFKEQ. The CDR3 runs 16 residues. The CDR3 DNA is TGTGCCAGCAGCCAAGAGGGGTCTGTAGCGGTTTGGGAGCAGTACTTC. Protein product: CASSQEGSVAVWEQYF.

This clone showed up just a few times. The chain joins TRBV19 to TRBJ2-1; D call uncertain. Germline lookup yields CDR1 LNHDA and CDR2 SQIVND (reference sequence). This CDR3 comprises 13 residues. V dropped 1 base and J dropped 9 bases, with 10 bases sitting between them. CDR3 amino acids: CASSIGTVGEQFF. CDR3 in DNA: TGTGCCAGTAGTATAGGAACAGTCGGTGAGCAGTTCTTC.

This clone was observed a few times. This chain links TRBV7-8 with TRBJ1-6, with D perhaps matching TRBD1 (6 bases). Germline-derived CDR1 and CDR2 are SGHVS and FQNEAQ. The CDR3 length is 15 residues. Trimming stripped 0 bases from V and 8 bases from J, with 11 bases between. CDR3 in amino acids: CASSLARGAHSPLHF. CDR3 nucleotides: TGTGCCAGCAGCTTAGCCAGGGGCGCCCATTCACCCCTCCACTTT.

The chain has TRBV5-1 and TRBJ1-4; D possibly corresponds to TRBD1 (5 bases). The CDR3 contains 14 residues. CDR1 SGHRS and CDR2 YFSETQ come from the germline V gene. Trimming cost V 3 bases and J 4 bases, with 10 bases left between them. The CDR3 DNA follows: TGCGCCAGCAGCTCGGGACTGAATAATGAAAAACTGTTTTTT. This codes for CASSSGLNNEKLFF.

The V gene is TRBV27, the J gene TRBJ2-5, with TRBD1 identical over 9 bases. The germline V gene encodes CDR1 MNHEY and CDR2 SMNVEV (reference sequence). V was pared by 6 bases and J by 5 bases, with 4 bases of the junction left unmatched. This CDR3 is built from 13 residues. CDR3 region: CASRTGGVETQYF. The DNA for the CDR3 is TGTGCCAGCAGAACAGGGGGCGTTGAGACCCAGTACTTC.

The table lists this clone with a few counts. The chain is built from TRBV29-1 and TRBJ2-7, with TRBD1 as a possible D gene (6 bases). The length of the CDR3 is 14 residues. The V gene lost 5 bases and the J gene lost 3 bases, with 17 bases spanning the gap. Germline V lookup: CDR1 SQVTM, CDR2 ANQGSEA. The CDR3 bases are TGCAGCGTTAAGGTTCACAGGGATGACTACGAGCAGTACTTC. This translates into CSVKVHRDDYEQYF.

The chain recombines TRBV4-1 with TRBJ2-7; 10 bases line up with TRBD2. After removal of 0 bases from V and 2 bases from J, the junction contained 10 bases not matched to a gene. There are 18 residues in the CDR3. In germline, CDR1 is MGHRA, CDR2 YSYEKL. In DNA, the CDR3 is TGCGCCAGCAGCCAAGAGGCTAGCGGGGGATCGAGGGCCTACGAGCAGTACTTC. This encodes CASSQEASGGSRAYEQYF.

This clone was found a few times. The V call is TRBV6-1, the J call TRBJ2-3; TRBD2 might be the D (6 bases). Germline V gene data show CDR1 as MNHNS and CDR2 as SASEGT. This CDR3 has 16 amino acids. V lost 4 bases and J 3 bases, leaving 17 bases between the germline ends. The CDR3 here is CASSGTGAGPTDTQYF. CDR3 DNA: TGTGCCAGCAGTGGAACTGGGGCGGGGCCAACAGATACGCAGTATTTT.

The chain recombines TRBV2 with TRBJ1-2; D is undetermined. Germline loops: CDR1 SNHLY, CDR2 FYNNEI. This CDR3 is built from 15 residues. V lost 3 bases to trimming and J lost 2 bases, with 13 bases between them. The CDR3 DNA is TGTGCCAGCAGTGAGAGTAACAGCTTAAACTATGGCTACACCTTC. This codes for CASSESNSLNYGYTF.

The gene calls are TRBV5-1 and TRBJ2-3, with D possibly matching TRBD1 (6 bases). V was trimmed by 4 bases and J by 2 bases, leaving 17 bases between them. The CDR3 is 16 residues long. The germline V gene encodes CDR1 SGHRS and CDR2 YFSETQ. CDR3 DNA sequence: TGCGCCAGCAGCCCGACACAGGGTACCCTCACAGATACGCAGTATTTT. Encoded protein: CASSPTQGTLTDTQYF.

This clone was seen a handful of times. V usage is TRBV6-1 and J usage is TRBJ2-6, with D perhaps matching TRBD1 (6 bases). Germline assignment: CDR1 MNHNS and CDR2 SASEGT. The CDR3 is 21 amino acids. With 1 base removed from V and 3 bases from J, the gap between germline ends came to 25 bases. The chain's CDR3 is CASSEVMGRSGVGLGANVLTF. For the CDR3, the DNA is TGTGCCAGCAGTGAAGTAATGGGCAGATCAGGGGTTGGCCTTGGGGCCAACGTCCTGACTTTC.

V gene TRBV27 combines with J gene TRBJ2-7, with TRBD2 as a possible D gene (5 bases). The CDR3 totals 12 residues. Germline CDR1 reads MNHEY; CDR2 reads SMNVEV (reference sequence). Between the trimmed V and J ends, which lost 6 bases and 4 bases, there was a span of 10 bases. CDR3 amino acids: CASRKRDYEQYF. DNA of the CDR3: TGTGCCAGCAGAAAACGGGATTACGAGCAGTACTTC.

In its sample, this clone was seen a few times. The chain joins TRBV2 to TRBJ1-2; TRBD1 aligns across 9 bases. The CDR3 has 14 residues. The V gene's germline CDR1 is SNHLY and CDR2 FYNNEI. V gave up 7 bases and J gave up 6 bases; unmatched junction bases: 9. CDR3 residues: CASTRDRVSDGYTF. The CDR3 coding sequence is TGTGCCAGCACCCGGGACAGGGTATCGGATGGCTACACCTTC.

This clone was observed once. The chain uses TRBV6-5 and TRBJ2-3; 9 nucleotides match TRBD2. Germline-derived CDR1 and CDR2 are MNHEY and SVGAGI. The CDR3 is made up of 15 amino acids. V was pared by 6 bases and J by 2 bases, with 6 bases of the junction left unmatched. CDR3 sequence reads: CASRPSGGFTDTQYF. DNA of the CDR3: TGTGCCAGCAGACCGAGCGGGGGGTTCACAGATACGCAGTATTTT.

As concerns this clone: Its ends do not fully match the called genes, so a read error is possible. V gene TRBV9 combines with J gene TRBJ1-1, with D perhaps matching TRBD1 (5 bases). Per the germline V gene, CDR1 is SGDLS and CDR2 is YYNGEE. This CDR3 comprises 14 residues. The CDR3 protein is CASSVAAGNPEAFF. DNA of the CDR3: TGTGCCAGCAGCGTAGCTGCAGGGAACCCTGAAGCTTTCTTT.

By share, this clone counts as large. The genes are TRBV5-4 and TRBJ1-1, with 7 bases that match TRBD1. Losses at the gene ends were 0 bases for V and 6 bases for J; bases not matched to a gene: 2. The CDR3 runs to 13 residues. Germline V gives CDR1 SGHNT, CDR2 YYREEE (reference sequence). CDR3 region: CASSLEGGPEAFF. The CDR3 region has the DNA TGTGCCAGCAGCTTGGAAGGGGGCCCTGAAGCTTTCTTT.

V gene TRBV7-2 combines with J gene TRBJ1-2, with 10 nucleotides matching TRBD1. CDR1 and CDR2 from the germline V gene are SGHTA and FQGNSA. V dropped 5 bases and J dropped 5; count of bases not matched to a gene: 5. The CDR3 length is 14 residues. CDR3 in DNA: TGTGCCAGCAGCCTCGGGACAGGGGTTTATGGCTACACCTTC. Its protein product is CASSLGTGVYGYTF. Supplemented by reference TRBV7-2 and TRBJ1-2, the full variable domain reads GAGVSQSPSNKVTEKGKDVELRCDPISGHTALYWYRQSLGQGLEFLIYFQGNSAPDKSGLPSDRFSAERTGGSVSTLTIQRTQQEDSAVYLCASSLGTGVYGYTFGSGTRLTVV.

The sample holds a few counts of this clone. The V gene is TRBV7-2, the J gene TRBJ2-1, with 8 bases fitting TRBD2. This CDR3 contains 16 residues. CDR1 and CDR2 (germline): SGHTA, FQGNSA. J gave up 4 bases and V 0 bases, and 5 bases lay outside the gene matches. The CDR3 nucleotides are TGTGCCAGCAGCTTAGCGCCGGCGGGGGGTTACAATGAGCAGTTCTTC. The encoded protein is CASSLAPAGGYNEQFF. Complete variable domain (other parts from reference TRBV7-2 and TRBJ2-1): GAGVSQSPSNKVTEKGKDVELRCDPISGHTALYWYRQSLGQGLEFLIYFQGNSAPDKSGLPSDRFSAERTGGSVSTLTIQRTQQEDSAVYLCASSLAPAGGYNEQFFGPGTRLTVL.

V gene TRBV5-1 combines with J gene TRBJ2-7, with 11 bases that match TRBD2. The CDR3 has 14 residues. The V gene end was trimmed by 4 bases and the J gene end by 4 bases; junction bases not matched to a gene: 4. Germline values: CDR1 SGHRS, CDR2 YFSETQ. The CDR3 nucleotides read TGCGCCAGCAGCGACACTAGCGGGGGTTACGAGCAGTACTTC. Amino acid sequence: CASSDTSGGYEQYF.

This clone occurred a few times. The V gene is TRBV29-1, the J gene TRBJ1-4; perhaps TRBD1 as D (5 bases). The germline V gene encodes CDR1 SQVTM and CDR2 ANQGSEA. The V gene lost 4 bases and the J gene lost 11 bases, with 11 bases spanning the gap. The CDR3 length is 11 residues. The DNA of the CDR3 is TGCAGCGTTGGAATCGGGGGTAAACTGTTTTTT. Its translation: CSVGIGGKLFF. Looking up the rest from reference TRBV29-1 and TRBJ1-4 gives the full variable domain: SAVISQKPSRDICQRGTSLTIQCQVDSQVTMMFWYRQQPGQSLTLIATANQGSEATYESGFVIDKFPISRPNLTFSTLTVSNMSPEDSSIYLCSVGIGGKLFFGSGTQLSVL.

The chain carries TRBV2 and TRBJ1-2; 7 bases align to TRBD1. V lost 8 bases, J lost 5 bases, and 8 bases stayed unmatched. CDR1 and CDR2 from the germline V gene are SNHLY and FYNNEI. This CDR3 comprises 13 residues. CDR3 amino acids: CASYRSGGYGYTF. The CDR3 DNA sequence: TGTGCCAGCTACAGGTCAGGGGGATATGGCTACACCTTC.